This TCR beta chain was identified in a study of T cells expressing NK-cell markers. This CDR3 region has 13 residues. From germline, CDR1 is SGHRS and CDR2 YFSETQ. For each CDR3 protein, TCRdb gives one entry from its re-call of the 5' RACE reads, without DNA. The repertoire table contains around 280,000 distinct CDR3 sequences. This clonotype was obtained from a man between 18 and 35 years old in good health. The chain links TRBV5-1 to TRBJ2-5. The sample consisted of blood T cells: a sorted CD56 or NKG2C T cell subset, CD4+ or CD8+ T cells, or bulk PBMC T cells (not recorded which). This chain's CDR3 is CASSLDVGETQYF. Full variable domain (outside the CDR3, taken from reference TRBV5-1 and TRBJ2-5): KAGVTQTPRYLIKTRGQQVTLSCSPISGHRSVSWYQQTPGQGLQFLFEYFSETQRNKGNFPGRFSGRQFSNSRSEMNVSTLELGDSALYLCASSLDVGETQYFGPGTRLLVL.